This T cell receptor beta chain comes out of a study of post-analysis software for immune sequencing data. Overall study context: Relapsing-remitting, secondary progressive and progressive-relapsing forms of multiple sclerosis all featured among disease courses. Study findings and constraints: Among multiple sclerosis patients, normalized Chao1 diversity was significantly below that of controls. Among four to six TRBV segments more frequent in patients than controls were TRBV5-6, TRBV5-1 and TRBV20-1.

Prepared libraries of TCR beta cDNA carried unique molecular identifiers. TCRdb used MiXCR to reprocess the PCR reads, holding one entry per CDR3 protein. The sample has 500,000 to 600,000 distinct CDR3 sequences, 44% seen once. From germline, CDR1 is SGHRS and CDR2 YFSETQ. There are 15 residues in the CDR3. The V end was cut by 0 bases, the J end by 4 bases, with 14 bases between. About this clonotype: The antigen is undetermined.

The clonotype originates from a girl aged 5-17 years with multiple sclerosis. Sequences were obtained from blood. This sequence joins TRBV5-1 and TRBJ2-7; D is unresolved. The CDR3 DNA is TGCGCCAGCAGCTTGGAGGGTTTCAGTAAATACGAGCAGTACTTC. This sequence encodes CASSLEGFSKYEQYF.